This T cell receptor (beta chain) was sequenced for a study of shared clonotypes between healthy human individuals. Study context: Donor composition was two women and a few men, aged 18 to 49. Notes on the study in general: Large depth notwithstanding, sorted-subset sequencing proved incomplete by rarefaction. Estimated clonotype richness was generally higher in naive than memory subsets.

CD8 cells regarded as naive lacked CD45RO, were positively chosen for CCR7, and omitted terminally differentiated effector memory CD45RA+ cells. Some clones are missing from TCRdb's copy, which holds only in-frame ones; the method was immunoSEQ multiplex PCR. The table has roughly 810,000 clones, about 96% seen once. V was cut by 4 bases and J by 2 bases, with 15 bases left in between. Germline values: CDR1 SEHNR, CDR2 FQNEAQ (reference sequence). The CDR3 totals 15 residues. Regarding this clone: Its specificity is unknown.

Sequenced input: naive CD8+ T cells sorted from blood. V gene TRBV7-9 combines with J gene TRBJ2-7; possibly TRBD1 for D (5 bases). This receptor was taken from a man aged 30 to 45 in good health. DNA of the CDR3: TGTGCCAGCAGCTCCCGGACACGACCTCCCTACGAGCAGTACTTC. Its protein product is CASSSRTRPPYEQYF.